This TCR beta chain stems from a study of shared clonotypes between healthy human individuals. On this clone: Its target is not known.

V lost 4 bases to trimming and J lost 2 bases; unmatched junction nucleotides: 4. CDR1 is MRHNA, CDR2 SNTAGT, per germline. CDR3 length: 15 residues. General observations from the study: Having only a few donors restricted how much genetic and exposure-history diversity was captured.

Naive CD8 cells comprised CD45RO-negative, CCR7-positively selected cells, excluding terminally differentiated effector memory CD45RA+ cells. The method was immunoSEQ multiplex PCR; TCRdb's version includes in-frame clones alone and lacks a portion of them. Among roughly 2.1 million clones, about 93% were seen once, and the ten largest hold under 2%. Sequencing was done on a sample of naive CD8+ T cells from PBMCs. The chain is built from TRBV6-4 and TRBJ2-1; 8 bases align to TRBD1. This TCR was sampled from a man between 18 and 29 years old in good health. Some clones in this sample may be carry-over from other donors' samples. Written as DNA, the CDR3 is TGTGCCAGCAGTGCGGGCAGGGGGCCCTACAATGAGCAGTTCTTC. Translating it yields CASSAGRGPYNEQFF.